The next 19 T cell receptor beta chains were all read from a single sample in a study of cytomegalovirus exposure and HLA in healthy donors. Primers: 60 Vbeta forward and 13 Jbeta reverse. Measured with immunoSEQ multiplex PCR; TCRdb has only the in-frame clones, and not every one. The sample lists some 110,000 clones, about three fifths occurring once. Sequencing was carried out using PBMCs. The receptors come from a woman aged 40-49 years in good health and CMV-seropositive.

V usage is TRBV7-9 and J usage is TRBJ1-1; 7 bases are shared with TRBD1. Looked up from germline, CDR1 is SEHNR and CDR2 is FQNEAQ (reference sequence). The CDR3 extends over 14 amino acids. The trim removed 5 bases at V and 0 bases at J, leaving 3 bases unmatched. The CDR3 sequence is CASSRDSLNTEAFF. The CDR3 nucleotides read TGTGCCAGCAGCCGGGACAGCCTGAACACTGAAGCTTTCTTT. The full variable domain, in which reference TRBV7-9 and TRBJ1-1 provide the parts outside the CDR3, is DTGVSQNPRHKITKRGQNVTFRCDPISEHNRLYWYRQTLGQGPEFLTYFQNEAQLEKSRLLSDRFSAERPKGSFSTLEIQRTEQGDSAMYLCASSRDSLNTEAFFGQGTRLTVV.

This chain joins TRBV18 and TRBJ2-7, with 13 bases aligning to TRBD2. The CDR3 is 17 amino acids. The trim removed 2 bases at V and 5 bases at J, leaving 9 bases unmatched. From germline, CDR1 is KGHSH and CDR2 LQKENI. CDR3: CASSPTTRTSGSNEQYF. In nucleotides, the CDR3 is TGTGCCAGCTCACCAACGACCAGGACTAGCGGGAGCAACGAGCAGTACTTC. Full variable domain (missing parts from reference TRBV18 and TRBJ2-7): NAGVMQNPRHLVRRRGQEARLRCSPMKGHSHVYWYRQLPEEGLKFMVYLQKENIIDESGMPKERFSAEFPKEGPSILRIQQVVRGDSAAYFCASSPTTRTSGSNEQYFGPGTRLTVT.

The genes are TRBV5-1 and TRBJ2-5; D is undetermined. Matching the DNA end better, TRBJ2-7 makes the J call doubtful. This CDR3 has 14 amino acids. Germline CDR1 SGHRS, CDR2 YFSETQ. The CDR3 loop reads CASSLEQNSYEQYF. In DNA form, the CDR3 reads TGCGCCAGCAGCTTGGAGCAAAACTCCTACGAGCAGTACTTC.

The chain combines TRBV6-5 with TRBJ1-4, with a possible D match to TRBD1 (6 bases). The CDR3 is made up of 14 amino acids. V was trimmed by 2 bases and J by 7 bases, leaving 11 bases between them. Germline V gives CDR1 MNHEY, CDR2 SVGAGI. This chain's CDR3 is CASSYEQGAEKLFF. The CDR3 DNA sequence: TGTGCCAGCAGTTACGAACAGGGAGCTGAAAAACTGTTTTTT.

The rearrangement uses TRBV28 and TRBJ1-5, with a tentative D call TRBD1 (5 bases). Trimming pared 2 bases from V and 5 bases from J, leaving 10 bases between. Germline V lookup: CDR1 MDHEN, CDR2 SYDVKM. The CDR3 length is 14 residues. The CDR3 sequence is CASSLQGSDQPQHF. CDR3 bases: TGTGCCAGCAGTTTACAGGGTTCCGATCAGCCCCAGCATTTT. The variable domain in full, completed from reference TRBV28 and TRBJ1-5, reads DVKVTQSSRYLVKRTGEKVFLECVQDMDHENMFWYRQDPGLGLRLIYFSYDVKMKEKGDIPEGYSVSREKKERFSLILESASTNQTSMYLCASSLQGSDQPQHFGDGTRLSIL.

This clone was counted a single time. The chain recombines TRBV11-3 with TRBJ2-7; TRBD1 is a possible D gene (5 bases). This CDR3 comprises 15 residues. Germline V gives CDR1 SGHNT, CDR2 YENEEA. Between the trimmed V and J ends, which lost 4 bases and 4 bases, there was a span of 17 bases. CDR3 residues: CASSSGSWGVYEQYF. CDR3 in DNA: TGTGCCAGCAGCTCAGGGTCCTGGGGTGTGTACGAGCAGTACTTC.

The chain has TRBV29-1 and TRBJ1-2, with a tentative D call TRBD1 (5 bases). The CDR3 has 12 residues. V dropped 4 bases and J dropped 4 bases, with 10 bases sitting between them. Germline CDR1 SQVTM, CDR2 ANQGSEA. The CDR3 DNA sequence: TGCAGCGTTGTCCGGGGGGGCTATGGCTACACCTTC. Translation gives CSVVRGGYGYTF.

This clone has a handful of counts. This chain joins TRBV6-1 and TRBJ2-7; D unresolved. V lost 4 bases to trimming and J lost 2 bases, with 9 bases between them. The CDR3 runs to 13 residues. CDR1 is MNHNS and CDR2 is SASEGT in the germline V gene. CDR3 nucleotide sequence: TGTGCCAGCAGTGCGAAAGAGGCCTACGAGCAGTACTTC. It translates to CASSAKEAYEQYF.

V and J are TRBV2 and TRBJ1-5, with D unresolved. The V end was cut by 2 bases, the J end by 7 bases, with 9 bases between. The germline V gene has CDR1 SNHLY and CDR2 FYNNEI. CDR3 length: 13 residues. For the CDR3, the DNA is TGTGCCAGCAGTGAATCCCGGGTCCAGCCCCAGCATTTT. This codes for CASSESRVQPQHF.

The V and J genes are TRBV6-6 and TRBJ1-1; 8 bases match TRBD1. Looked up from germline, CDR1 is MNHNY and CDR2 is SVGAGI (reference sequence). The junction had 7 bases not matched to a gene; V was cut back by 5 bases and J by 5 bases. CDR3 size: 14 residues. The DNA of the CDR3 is TGTGCCAGCAGTCTGACAGGGGCTGAGACTGAAGCTTTCTTT. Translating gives CASSLTGAETEAFF.

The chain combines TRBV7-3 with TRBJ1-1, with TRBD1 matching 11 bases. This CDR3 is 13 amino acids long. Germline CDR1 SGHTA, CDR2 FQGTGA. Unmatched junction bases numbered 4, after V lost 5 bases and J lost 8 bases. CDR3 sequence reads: CASSGGTGGEAFF. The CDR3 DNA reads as TGTGCCAGCAGCGGCGGGACAGGGGGGGAAGCTTTCTTT.

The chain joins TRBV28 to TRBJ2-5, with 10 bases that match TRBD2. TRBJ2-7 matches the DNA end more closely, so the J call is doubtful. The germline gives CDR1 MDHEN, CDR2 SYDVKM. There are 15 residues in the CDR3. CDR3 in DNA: TGTGCCAGCACCAATAGCGGGAGGATACGGGACGAGCAGTACTTC. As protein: CASTNSGRIRDEQYF.

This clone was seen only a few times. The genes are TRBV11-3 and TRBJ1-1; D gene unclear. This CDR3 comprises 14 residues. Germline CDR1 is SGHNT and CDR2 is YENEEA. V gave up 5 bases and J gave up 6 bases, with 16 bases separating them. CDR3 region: CASSPDGETAEAFF. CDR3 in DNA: TGTGCCAGCAGCCCTGATGGGGAGACCGCTGAAGCTTTCTTT.

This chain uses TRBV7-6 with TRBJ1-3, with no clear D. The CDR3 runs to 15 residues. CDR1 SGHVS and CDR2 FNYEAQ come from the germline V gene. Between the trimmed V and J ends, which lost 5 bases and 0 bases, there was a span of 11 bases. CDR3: CASSPRLISGNTIYF. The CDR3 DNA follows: TGTGCCAGCAGCCCGAGGTTGATCTCTGGAAACACCATATATTTT.

The CDR3 coding sequence is TGTGCCTCCGGACTAGCGGGGGGGCCTTACGAGCAGTACTTC. Translating gives CASGLAGGPYEQYF. This rearrangement joins TRBV30 to TRBJ2-7; TRBD2 aligns across 15 bases. Losses at the gene ends were 7 bases for V and 4 bases for J; bases not matched to a gene: 5. Per the germline V gene, CDR1 is GTSNPN and CDR2 is SVGIG (reference sequence). This CDR3 is built from 14 residues. Combining the CDR3 with reference TRBV30 and TRBJ2-7 gives the whole variable domain SQTIHQWPATLVQPVGSPLSLECTVEGTSNPNLYWYRQAAGRGLQLLFYSVGIGQISSEVPQNLSASRPQDRQFILSSKKLLLSDSGFYLCASGLAGGPYEQYFGPGTRLTVT.

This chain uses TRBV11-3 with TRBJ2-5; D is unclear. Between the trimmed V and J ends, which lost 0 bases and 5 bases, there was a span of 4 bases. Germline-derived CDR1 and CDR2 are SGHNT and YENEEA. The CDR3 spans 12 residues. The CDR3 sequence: CASSLDRETQYF. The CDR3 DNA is TGTGCCAGCAGCTTAGATCGGGAGACCCAGTACTTC.

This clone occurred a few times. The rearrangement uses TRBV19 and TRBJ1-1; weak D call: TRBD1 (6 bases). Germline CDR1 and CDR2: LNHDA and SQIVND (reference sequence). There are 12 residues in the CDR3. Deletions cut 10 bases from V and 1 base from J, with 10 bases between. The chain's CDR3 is CATVQGNTEAFF. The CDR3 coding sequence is TGTGCCACCGTACAGGGGAACACTGAAGCTTTCTTT. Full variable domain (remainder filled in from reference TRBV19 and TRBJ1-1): DGGITQSPKYLFRKEGQNVTLSCEQNLNHDAMYWYRQDPGQGLRLIYYSQIVNDFQKGDIAEGYSVSREKKESFPLTVTSAQKNPTAFYLCATVQGNTEAFFGQGTRLTVV.

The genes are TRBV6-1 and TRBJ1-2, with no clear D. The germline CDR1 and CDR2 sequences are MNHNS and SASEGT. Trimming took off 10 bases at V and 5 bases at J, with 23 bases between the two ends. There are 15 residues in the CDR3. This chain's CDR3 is CATAVWVTTLYGYTF. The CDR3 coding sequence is TGTGCCACCGCCGTCTGGGTAACTACTCTGTATGGCTACACCTTC.

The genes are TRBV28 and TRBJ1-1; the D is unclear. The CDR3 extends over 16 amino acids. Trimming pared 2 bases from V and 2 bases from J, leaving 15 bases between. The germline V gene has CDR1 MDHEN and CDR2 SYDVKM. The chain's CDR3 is CASSLTDQLINTEAFF. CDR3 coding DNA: TGTGCCAGCAGTTTAACGGATCAACTAATTAACACTGAAGCTTTCTTT.